There are many counts of the clone carrying this T cell receptor beta chain. Using its own MiXCR run on the 5' RACE reads, TCRdb lists one record per CDR3 protein. The sample comprises roughly 15,000 distinct CDR3 sequences, more than 4% of which are singletons, and around 0.4% rests with the top ten. The sample comes from a study of T cells after yellow fever vaccination. This CDR3 spans 17 amino acids. The V segment lost 3 bases and the J segment 5 bases; nucleotides outside the gene matches: 5. V and J are TRBV12-3 or TRBV12-4 and TRBJ2-3, with 16 bases matching TRBD2. The sequence was collected from a man aged 30-40 years who received the YFV17D yellow fever vaccine. Sequencing was performed on PBMCs, either bulk or a sorted T-cell subset (CD4+, CD8+, memory, or dextramer-sorted; not recorded which), taken 15 days after the yellow fever booster vaccination. In nucleotides, the CDR3 is TGTGCCAGCAGTTTCGGGACTAGCGGGAGGGCCCTAGATACGCAGTATTTT. This sequence encodes CASSFGTSGRALDTQYF.